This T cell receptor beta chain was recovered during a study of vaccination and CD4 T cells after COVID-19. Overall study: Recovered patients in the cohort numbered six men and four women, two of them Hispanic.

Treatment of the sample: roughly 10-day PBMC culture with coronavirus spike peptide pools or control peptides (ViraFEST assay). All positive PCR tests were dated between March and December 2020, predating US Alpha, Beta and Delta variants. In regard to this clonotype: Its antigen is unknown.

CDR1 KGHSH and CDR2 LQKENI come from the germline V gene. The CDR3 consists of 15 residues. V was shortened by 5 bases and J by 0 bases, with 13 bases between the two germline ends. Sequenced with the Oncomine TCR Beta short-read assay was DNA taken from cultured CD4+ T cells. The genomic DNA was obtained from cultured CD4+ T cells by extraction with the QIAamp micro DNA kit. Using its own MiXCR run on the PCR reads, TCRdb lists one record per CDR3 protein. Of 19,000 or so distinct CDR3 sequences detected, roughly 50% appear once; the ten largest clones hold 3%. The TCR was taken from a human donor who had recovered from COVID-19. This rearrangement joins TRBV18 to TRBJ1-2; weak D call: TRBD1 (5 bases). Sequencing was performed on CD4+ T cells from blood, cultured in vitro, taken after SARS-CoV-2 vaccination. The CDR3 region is CASSATASSNYGYTF. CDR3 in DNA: TGTGCCAGCTCAGCGACAGCGTCTTCTAACTATGGCTACACCTTC.